The rows below give T cell receptor beta chains drawn from one sample of a study of T cells expressing NK-cell markers. TCRdb reworked the 5' RACE reads into one entry per CDR3 protein, no DNA. This table holds a few hundred thousand distinct CDR3 sequences. Input material: blood T cells: a sorted CD56 or NKG2C T cell subset, CD4+ or CD8+ T cells, or bulk PBMC T cells (not recorded which). The receptor set was obtained from a man between 18 and 35 years old in good health. Each CDR3 is given with its conserved first and last residue.

j_gene | v_gene | CDR3aa
TRBJ2-3 | TRBV24-1 | CATAGWGSTQYF
TRBJ2-5 | TRBV20-1 | CSAGPGAETQYF
TRBJ2-1 | TRBV27 | CASKLRAGDNEQFF
TRBJ2-1 | TRBV27 | CASSSLYVDFDEQFF
TRBJ2-7 | TRBV5-1 | CASSSQPGQGGNEQYF
TRBJ2-1 | TRBV19 | CASSIGGQSYNEQFF
TRBJ2-3 | TRBV29-1 | CSVERGTQYTDTQYF
TRBJ2-1 | TRBV13 | CASSPGGVAGVNEQFF
TRBJ1-2 | TRBV20-1 | CSAQSSRILGYTF
TRBJ2-3 | TRBV7-9 | CASAHRGGTSTDTQYF
TRBJ2-1 | TRBV6-1 | CASSNTGSRGSYNEQFF
TRBJ2-7 | TRBV20-1 | CSADSRRYEQYF
TRBJ2-2 | TRBV24-1 | CATSDPRTGANTGELFF
TRBJ2-1 | TRBV9 | CASSVDLVGAGTEQFF
TRBJ1-4 | TRBV5-6 | CASSLEAALNEKLFF
TRBJ2-5 | TRBV2 | CASSDNRYQETQYF
TRBJ1-1 | TRBV7-8 | CASRQSQGTGTEAFF
TRBJ2-5 | TRBV20-1 | CSARYSGRAGKTQYF
TRBJ1-6 | TRBV20-1 | CSARDDRSSYSPLHF
TRBJ2-1 | TRBV20-1 | CSAPAGGLVDEQFF
TRBJ2-6 | TRBV5-1 | CASSLARIGLGSGANVLTF
TRBJ2-5 | TRBV7-9 | CASSLPGTGGYQYF
TRBJ2-5 | TRBV20-1 | CSASRPRRETQYF
TRBJ2-3 | TRBV10-3 | CAITASAGGRTDTQYF
TRBJ2-5 | TRBV6-5 | CASSYLARETQYF
TRBJ2-7 | TRBV7-2 | CASSASSPPYEQYF
TRBJ2-7 | TRBV28 | CASNGGGVYEQYF
TRBJ1-5 | TRBV7-9 | CASSLWAGGNQPQHF
TRBJ2-3 | TRBV5-1 | CASSPGPGGRPDTQYF
TRBJ1-2 | TRBV7-9 | CASGPGQEGYTF
TRBJ1-2 | TRBV24-1 | CATSAPGQKNAGYTF
TRBJ2-4 | TRBV7-2 | CASSLQAHLIDGIQYF
TRBJ2-5 | TRBV5-7 | CASSLQQGQETQYF
TRBJ2-1 | TRBV9 | CASSVTPEREDSYNEQFF
TRBJ2-3 | TRBV9 | CASSDDGYTQYF
TRBJ2-2 | TRBV12-5 | CAAGQENTGELFF
TRBJ1-5 | TRBV20-1 | CSARESKAGGGQPQHF
TRBJ2-1 | TRBV30 | CAWSVPGQVNEQFF
TRBJ2-1 | TRBV25-1 | CASRGLAGGPNEQFF
TRBJ1-4 | TRBV20-1 | CSASRGAANEKLFF
TRBJ2-5 | TRBV12-3/TRBV12-4 | CASSFSLAGEVETQYF
TRBJ1-1 | TRBV29-1 | CSVVSPGEAFF
TRBJ2-3 | TRBV6-1 | CASSPRGMPTDTQYF
TRBJ2-7 | TRBV3-1 | CASSQGPAGGILFEQYF
TRBJ2-1 | TRBV13 | CASSLEGSRGEQFF
TRBJ2-1 | TRBV12-3/TRBV12-4 | CASSPPQGRNEQFF
TRBJ2-1 | TRBV6-2/TRBV6-3 | CASSRGTSGYNEQFF
TRBJ2-5 | TRBV12-3/TRBV12-4 | CASSPGSNPSETQYF
TRBJ2-1 | TRBV11-2 | CASSRPGGRYNEQFF
TRBJ1-6 | TRBV6-2/TRBV6-3 | CASSYSPVSPLHF
TRBJ2-2 | TRBV10-3 | CAISKAGTGISGELFF
TRBJ2-1 | TRBV11-1 | CASSLVRGLSYNEQFF
TRBJ2-3 | TRBV12-3/TRBV12-4 | CASSFPTGGYEDTQYF
TRBJ2-1 | TRBV7-2 | CASSLVVPGLSYFEQFF
TRBJ2-5 | TRBV25-1 | CASTEGLYQETQYF
TRBJ1-5 | TRBV12-3/TRBV12-4 | CASSTSPGITQPQHF
TRBJ2-2 | TRBV25-1 | CANPGTSATGELFF